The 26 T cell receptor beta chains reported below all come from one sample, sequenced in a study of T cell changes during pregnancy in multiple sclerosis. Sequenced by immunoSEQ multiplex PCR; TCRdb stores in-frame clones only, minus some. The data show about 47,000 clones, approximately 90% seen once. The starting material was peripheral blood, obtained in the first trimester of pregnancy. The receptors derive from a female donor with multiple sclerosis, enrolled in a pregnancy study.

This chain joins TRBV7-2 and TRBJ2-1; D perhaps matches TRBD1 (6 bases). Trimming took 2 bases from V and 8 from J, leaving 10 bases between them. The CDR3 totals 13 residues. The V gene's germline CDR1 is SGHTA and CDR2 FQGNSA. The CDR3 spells CASSLHRAHEQFF. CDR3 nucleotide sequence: TGTGCCAGCAGCTTACACAGGGCCCATGAGCAGTTCTTC.

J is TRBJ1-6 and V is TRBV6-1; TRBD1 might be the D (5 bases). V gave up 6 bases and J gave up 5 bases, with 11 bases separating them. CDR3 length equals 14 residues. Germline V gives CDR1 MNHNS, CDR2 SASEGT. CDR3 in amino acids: CASSVDINNSPLHF. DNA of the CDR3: TGTGCCAGCAGCGTGGACATCAATAATTCACCCCTCCACTTT.

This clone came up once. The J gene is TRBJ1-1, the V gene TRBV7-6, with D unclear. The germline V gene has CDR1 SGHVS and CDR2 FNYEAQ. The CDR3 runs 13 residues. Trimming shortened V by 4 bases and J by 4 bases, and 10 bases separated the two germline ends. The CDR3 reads CASSYGKGTEAFF. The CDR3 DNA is TGTGCCAGCAGCTACGGGAAGGGCACTGAAGCTTTCTTT.

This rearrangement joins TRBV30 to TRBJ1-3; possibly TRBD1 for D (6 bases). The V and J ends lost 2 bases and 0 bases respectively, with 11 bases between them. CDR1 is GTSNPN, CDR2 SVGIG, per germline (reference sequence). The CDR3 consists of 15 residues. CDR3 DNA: TGTGCCTGGAGTAGGGGGGGAAACTCTGGAAACACCATATATTTT. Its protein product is CAWSRGGNSGNTIYF.

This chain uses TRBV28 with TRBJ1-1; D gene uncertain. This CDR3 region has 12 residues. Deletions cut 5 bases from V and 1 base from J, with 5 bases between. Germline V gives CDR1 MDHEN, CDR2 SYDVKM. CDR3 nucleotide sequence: TGTGCCAGCAGTCAGTGGAACACTGAAGCTTTCTTT. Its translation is CASSQWNTEAFF.

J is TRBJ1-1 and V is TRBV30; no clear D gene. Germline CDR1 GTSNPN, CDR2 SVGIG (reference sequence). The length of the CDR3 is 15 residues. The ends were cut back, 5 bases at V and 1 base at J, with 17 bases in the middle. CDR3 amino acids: CAWLPVGRGNTEAFF. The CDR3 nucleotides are TGTGCCTGGCTTCCCGTGGGTCGCGGGAACACTGAAGCTTTCTTT.

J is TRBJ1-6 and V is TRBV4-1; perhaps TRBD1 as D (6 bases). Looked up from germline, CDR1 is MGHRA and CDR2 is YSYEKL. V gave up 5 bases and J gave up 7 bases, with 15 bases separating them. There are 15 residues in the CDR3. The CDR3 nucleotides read TGCGCCAGCAGCACTTCCCGGACAGAGAATTCACCCCTCCACTTT. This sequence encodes CASSTSRTENSPLHF.

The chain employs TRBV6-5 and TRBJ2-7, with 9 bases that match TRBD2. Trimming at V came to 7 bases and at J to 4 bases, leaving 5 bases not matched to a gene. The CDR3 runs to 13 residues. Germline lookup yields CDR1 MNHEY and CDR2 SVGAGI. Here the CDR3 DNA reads TGTGCCAGCAATCGGCTAGCGGGGTACGAGCAGTACTTC. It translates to CASNRLAGYEQYF.

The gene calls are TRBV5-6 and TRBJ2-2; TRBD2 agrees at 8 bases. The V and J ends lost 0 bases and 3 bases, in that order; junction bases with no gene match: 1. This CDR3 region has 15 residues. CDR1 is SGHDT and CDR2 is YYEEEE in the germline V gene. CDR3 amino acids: CASSLAGGDTGELFF. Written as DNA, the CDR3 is TGTGCCAGCAGCTTGGCGGGGGGGGACACCGGGGAGCTGTTTTTT.

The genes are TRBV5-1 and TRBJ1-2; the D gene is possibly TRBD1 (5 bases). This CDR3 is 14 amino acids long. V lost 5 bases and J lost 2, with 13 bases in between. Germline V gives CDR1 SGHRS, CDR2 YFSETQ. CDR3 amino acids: CASRRNGGNYGYTF. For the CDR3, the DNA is TGCGCCAGCAGACGTAACGGGGGGAACTATGGCTACACCTTC.

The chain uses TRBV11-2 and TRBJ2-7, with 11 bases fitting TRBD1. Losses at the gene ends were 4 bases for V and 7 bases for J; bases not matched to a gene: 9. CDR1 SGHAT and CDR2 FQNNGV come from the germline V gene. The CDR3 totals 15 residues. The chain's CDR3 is CASSSPRDRGTEQYF. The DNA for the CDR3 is TGTGCCAGCAGCTCCCCCCGGGACAGGGGGACAGAGCAGTACTTC.

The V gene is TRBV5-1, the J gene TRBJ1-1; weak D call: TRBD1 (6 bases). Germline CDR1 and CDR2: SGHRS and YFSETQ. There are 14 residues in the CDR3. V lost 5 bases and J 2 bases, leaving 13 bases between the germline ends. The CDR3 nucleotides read TGCGCCAGCAGAACCTTACAGGGTAACACTGAAGCTTTCTTT. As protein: CASRTLQGNTEAFF.

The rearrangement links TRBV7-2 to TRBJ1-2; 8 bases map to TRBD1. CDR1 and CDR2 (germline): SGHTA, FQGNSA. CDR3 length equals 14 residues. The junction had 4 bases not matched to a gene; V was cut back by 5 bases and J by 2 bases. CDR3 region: CASSLQGANYGYTF. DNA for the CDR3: TGTGCCAGCAGCCTGCAGGGGGCCAACTATGGCTACACCTTC.

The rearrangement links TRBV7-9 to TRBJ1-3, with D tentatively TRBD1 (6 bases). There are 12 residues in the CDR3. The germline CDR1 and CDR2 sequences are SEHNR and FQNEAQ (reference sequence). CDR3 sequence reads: CARGHIGNTIYF. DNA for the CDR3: TGTGCTAGGGGACACATCGGAAACACCATATATTTT.

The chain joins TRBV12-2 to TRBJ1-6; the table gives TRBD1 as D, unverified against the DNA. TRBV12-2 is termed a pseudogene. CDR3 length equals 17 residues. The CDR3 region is CASRPLEGVSYNSPLHF. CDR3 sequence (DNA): TGTGCAAGTCGCCCTTTAGAGGGGGTCTCCTATAATTCACCCCTCCACTTT.

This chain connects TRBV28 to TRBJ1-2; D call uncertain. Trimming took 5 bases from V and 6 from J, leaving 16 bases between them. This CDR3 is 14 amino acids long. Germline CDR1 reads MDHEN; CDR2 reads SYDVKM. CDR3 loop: CASSLPGIGNGYTF. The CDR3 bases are TGTGCCAGCAGTCTACCGGGGATCGGTAATGGCTACACCTTC.

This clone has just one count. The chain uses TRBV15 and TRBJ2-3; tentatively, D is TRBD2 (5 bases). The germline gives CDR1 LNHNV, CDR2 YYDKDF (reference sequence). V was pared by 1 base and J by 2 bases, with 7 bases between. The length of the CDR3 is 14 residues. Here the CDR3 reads CATSRAGNTDTQYF. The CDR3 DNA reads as TGTGCCACCAGCAGAGCGGGGAACACAGATACGCAGTATTTT.

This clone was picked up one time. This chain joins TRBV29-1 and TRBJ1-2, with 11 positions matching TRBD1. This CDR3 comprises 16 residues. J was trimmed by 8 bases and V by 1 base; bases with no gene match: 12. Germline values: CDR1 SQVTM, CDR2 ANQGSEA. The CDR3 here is CSVEGAAGTGGGGYTF. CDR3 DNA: TGCAGCGTTGAAGGTGCCGCCGGGACAGGGGGTGGAGGCTACACCTTC.

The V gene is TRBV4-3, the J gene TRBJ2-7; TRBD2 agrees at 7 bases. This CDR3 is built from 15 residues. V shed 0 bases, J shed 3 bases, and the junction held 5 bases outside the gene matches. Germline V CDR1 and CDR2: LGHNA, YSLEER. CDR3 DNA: TGCGCCAGCAGCCAAGACGATGCGGGAGACTACGAGCAGTACTTC. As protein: CASSQDDAGDYEQYF.

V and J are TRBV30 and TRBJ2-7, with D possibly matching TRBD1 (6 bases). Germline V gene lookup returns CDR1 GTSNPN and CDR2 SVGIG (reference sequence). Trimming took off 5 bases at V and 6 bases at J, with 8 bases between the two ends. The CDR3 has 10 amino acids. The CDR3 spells CAWSGAEQYF. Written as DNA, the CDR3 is TGTGCCTGGTCAGGGGCCGAGCAGTACTTC.

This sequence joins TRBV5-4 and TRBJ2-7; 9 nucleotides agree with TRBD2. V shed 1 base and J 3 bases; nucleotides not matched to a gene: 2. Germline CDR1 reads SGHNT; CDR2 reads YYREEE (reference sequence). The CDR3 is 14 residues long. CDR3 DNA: TGTGCCAGCAGCTTGAGCGGGGGGCTCTACGAGCAGTACTTC. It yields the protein CASSLSGGLYEQYF. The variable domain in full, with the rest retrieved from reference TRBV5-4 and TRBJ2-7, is ETGVTQSPTHLIKTRGQQVTLRCSSQSGHNTVSWYQQALGQGPQFIFQYYREEENGRGNFPPRFSGLQFPNYSSELNVNALELDDSALYLCASSLSGGLYEQYFGPGTRLTVT.

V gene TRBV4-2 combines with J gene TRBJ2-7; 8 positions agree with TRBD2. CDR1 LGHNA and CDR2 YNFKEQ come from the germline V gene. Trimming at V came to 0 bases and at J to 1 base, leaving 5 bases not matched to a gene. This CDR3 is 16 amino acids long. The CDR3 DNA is TGTGCCAGCAGCCAAGATGCCAGCGGGGGTTCCTACGAGCAGTACTTC. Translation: CASSQDASGGSYEQYF.

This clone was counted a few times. The CDR3 nucleotides are TGTGCCTGGAGCCTTGAGGGAGGTTACACTGAAGCTTTCTTT. This gives the protein CAWSLEGGYTEAFF. This chain uses TRBV30 with TRBJ1-1; D call uncertain. Germline CDR1 and CDR2: GTSNPN and SVGIG (reference sequence). V was pared by 3 bases and J by 3 bases, with 14 bases between. This CDR3 comprises 14 residues.

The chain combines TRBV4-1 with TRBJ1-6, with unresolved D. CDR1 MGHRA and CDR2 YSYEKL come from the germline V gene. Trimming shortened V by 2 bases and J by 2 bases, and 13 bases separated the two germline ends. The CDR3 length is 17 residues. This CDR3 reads CASSQPPTRPYNSPLHF. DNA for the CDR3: TGCGCCAGCAGCCAACCACCGACCAGGCCCTATAATTCACCCCTCCACTTT.

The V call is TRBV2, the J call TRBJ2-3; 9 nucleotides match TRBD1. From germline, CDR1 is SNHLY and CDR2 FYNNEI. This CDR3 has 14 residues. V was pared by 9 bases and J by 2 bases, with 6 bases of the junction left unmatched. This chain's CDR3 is CARGTGIFTDTQYF. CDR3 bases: TGTGCCAGGGGGACAGGGATCTTCACAGATACGCAGTATTTT.

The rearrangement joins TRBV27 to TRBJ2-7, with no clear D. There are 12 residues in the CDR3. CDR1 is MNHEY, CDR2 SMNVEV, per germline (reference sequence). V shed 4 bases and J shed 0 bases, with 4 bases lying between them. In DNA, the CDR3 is TGTGCCAGCAGTTCGAGCTCCTACGAGCAGTACTTC. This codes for CASSSSSYEQYF.